A single sample gave rise to the 14 T cell receptor beta chains below, sequenced in a study of blood T cell repertoires in COVID-19 (dated by TCRdb to about 2020). Library method: the immunoSEQ multiplex PCR assay. Held by TCRdb, this immuneACCESS table contains in-frame sequences only and omits some clones. Under half of the omission traces to an unresolved V gene where checked; the cause of the rest is unknown. In this sample the table shows 70,000 to 100,000 clones, roughly 90% of which occur a single time. Less than 3.5% of the sample comes from the top ten. The sample comprised peripheral blood. Receptor source: a man aged 45-60 years with COVID-19, enrolled during active disease.

The chain combines TRBV7-2 with TRBJ2-1; D is ambiguous. The CDR3 has 17 amino acids. Per the germline V gene, CDR1 is SGHTA and CDR2 is FQGNSA. The V gene lost 4 bases and the J gene lost 0 bases, with 16 bases spanning the gap. CDR3 region: CASSSPPPLSSYNEQFF. The DNA of the CDR3 is TGTGCCAGCAGCTCGCCACCCCCTTTGAGCTCCTACAATGAGCAGTTCTTC.

This clone has a single count. The chain has TRBV19 and TRBJ1-1; D is possibly TRBD1 (6 bases). Trimming shortened V by 0 bases and J by 3 bases, and 11 bases separated the two germline ends. The germline CDR1 and CDR2 sequences are LNHDA and SQIVND (reference sequence). The CDR3 length is 15 residues. This CDR3 is CASSIEGRGYTEAFF. The CDR3 bases are TGTGCCAGTAGTATAGAGGGCAGGGGATACACTGAAGCTTTCTTT.

Concerning this clone: One junction end disagrees with the germline gene, perhaps due to a read error. The V gene is TRBV3-1 (or the pseudogene TRBV3-2), the J gene TRBJ1-4; D unclear. The CDR3 spans 13 residues. Germline-derived CDR1 and CDR2 are LGHDT and YNNKEL (reference sequence). The CDR3 DNA sequence: TGTGCCAGCAGTCAAGCAATTAATGAAAAACTGTTTTTT. Translation: CASSQAINEKLFF.

This chain links TRBV5-4 with TRBJ2-4, with D perhaps TRBD1 (5 bases). Trimming shortened V by 4 bases and J by 2 bases, and 13 bases separated the two germline ends. This CDR3 spans 15 amino acids. CDR1 and CDR2 (germline): SGHNT, YYREEE (reference sequence). Here the CDR3 DNA reads TGTGCCAGCAGCGCCCCAGGGATCTCCAAAAACATTCAGTACTTC. It specifies CASSAPGISKNIQYF. Together with reference TRBV5-4 and TRBJ2-4, the CDR3 gives the full variable domain: ETGVTQSPTHLIKTRGQQVTLRCSSQSGHNTVSWYQQALGQGPQFIFQYYREEENGRGNFPPRFSGLQFPNYSSELNVNALELDDSALYLCASSAPGISKNIQYFGAGTRLSVL.

The chain joins TRBV16 to TRBJ1-1, with 7 positions matching TRBD1. CDR3 size: 15 residues. The V gene end was trimmed by 0 bases and the J gene end by 7 bases; junction bases not matched to a gene: 8. Per germline, CDR1 KGHSY and CDR2 FQNENV. This chain's CDR3 is CASSQSLLGGGEAFF. The CDR3 region has the DNA TGTGCCAGCAGCCAATCCTTGTTAGGGGGCGGTGAAGCTTTCTTT.

The rearrangement joins TRBV19 to TRBJ2-7; 10 nucleotides agree with TRBD2. Trimming took 2 bases from V and 0 from J; bases not matched to a gene: 7. The length of the CDR3 is 17 residues. Germline V gene sequence: CDR1 LNHDA, CDR2 SQIVND (reference sequence). CDR3 nucleotides: TGTGCCAGTAGTATACGAAGCGGGGGGGCCTTCTCCTACGAGCAGTACTTC. Translating it yields CASSIRSGGAFSYEQYF.

The gene calls are TRBV11-2 and TRBJ1-2; D remains ambiguous. V lost 5 bases and J lost 2, with 9 bases in between. Germline V gives CDR1 SGHAT, CDR2 FQNNGV. The CDR3 has 13 residues. The CDR3 spells CASSPTSNYGYTF. The CDR3 DNA reads TGTGCCAGCAGCCCGACATCCAACTATGGCTACACCTTC.

A single count supports this clone. The chain has TRBV5-4 and TRBJ2-4, with TRBD1 matching over 10 bases. Losses at the gene ends were 4 bases for V and 2 bases for J; bases not matched to a gene: 12. Germline assignment: CDR1 SGHNT and CDR2 YYREEE (reference sequence). This CDR3 is 18 amino acids long. CDR3 amino acids: CASSPAGTGASTKNIQYF. The CDR3 DNA reads TGTGCCAGCAGCCCGGCTGGGACAGGGGCTTCGACCAAAAACATTCAGTACTTC.

The CDR3 DNA sequence: TGTGCCAGCAGCGCTGGACAGGGGGCCTTTCATTCACCCCTCCACTTT. Its translation is CASSAGQGAFHSPLHF. The V call is TRBV5-5, the J call TRBJ1-6, with TRBD1 identical over 11 bases. Germline loops: CDR1 SGHKS, CDR2 YYEKEE (reference sequence). This CDR3 contains 16 residues. The V segment lost 4 bases and the J segment 8 bases; nucleotides outside the gene matches: 8.

This chain uses TRBV20-1 with TRBJ1-2; D perhaps matches TRBD1 (6 bases). The CDR3 covers 11 residues. The germline V gene has CDR1 DFQATT and CDR2 SNEGSKA (reference sequence). The DNA of the CDR3 is TGCAGCGATAGGGGGGGATATGGCTACACCTTC. Protein product: CSDRGGYGYTF.

The rearrangement joins TRBV27 to TRBJ1-6; 9 nucleotides align to TRBD1. Looked up from germline, CDR1 is MNHEY and CDR2 is SMNVEV (reference sequence). Trimming cost V 0 bases and J 9 bases; bases outside gene matches: 6. This CDR3 comprises 16 residues. The CDR3 is CASSLSGQGWSSPLHF. For the CDR3, the DNA is TGTGCCAGCAGTTTATCCGGACAGGGGTGGAGTTCACCCCTCCACTTT.

J is TRBJ2-1 and V is TRBV6-4; D uncertain. This CDR3 is 13 amino acids long. The germline V gene encodes CDR1 MRHNA and CDR2 SNTAGT. V lost 4 bases to trimming and J lost 0 bases, with 4 bases between them. In DNA form, the CDR3 reads TGTGCCAGCAGTGCTAGCTCCTACAATGAGCAGTTCTTC. Its translation is CASSASSYNEQFF.

The chain recombines TRBV6-2 or TRBV6-3 with TRBJ1-2; D gene uncertain. V was cut by 5 bases and J by 4 bases, with 8 bases left in between. The CDR3 is 12 residues long. CDR1 is MNHEY, CDR2 SVGEGT, per germline. The CDR3 DNA follows: TGTGCCAGCAGTCCGGGGAGCTATGGCTACACCTTC. This gives the protein CASSPGSYGYTF.

This clone was counted a few times. The V call is TRBV4-2, the J call TRBJ1-5; 7 nucleotides line up with TRBD1. The V gene end was trimmed by 1 base and the J gene end by 6 bases; junction bases not matched to a gene: 6. CDR3 length equals 15 residues. Germline CDR1 reads LGHNA; CDR2 reads YNFKEQ. This CDR3 reads CASSQVATGAQPQHF. In DNA form, the CDR3 reads TGTGCCAGCAGCCAAGTCGCCACAGGGGCTCAGCCCCAGCATTTT.